Sequencing of this TCR beta chain was carried out in a study of blood T cell repertoires in COVID-19. Per germline, CDR1 SGHNT and CDR2 YYREEE (reference sequence). This CDR3 is 14 amino acids long. Deletions cut 0 bases from V and 2 bases from J, with 8 bases between. Profiling relied on immunoSEQ multiplex PCR, and the TCRdb table lists in-frame clones only, not all of them. The sample lists 180,000 or so clones; roughly 84% were seen once. The clonotype originates from a middle-aged man who had recovered from COVID-19. The sample was PBMCs or T cells enriched from blood (not recorded which). The gene calls are TRBV5-4 and TRBJ1-2; D is ambiguous. The CDR3 spells CASSLVAKNYGYTF. CDR3 DNA sequence: TGTGCCAGCAGCTTGGTGGCCAAGAACTATGGCTACACCTTC.